This TCR beta chain was identified during a study of shared clonotypes between healthy human individuals. Generated by immunoSEQ multiplex PCR, the TCRdb table keeps only in-frame clones and is missing some. The sample consists of 1.4 million or so clones, 98% to 99% of them appearing once. The sample was naive CD4+ T cells sorted from blood. Subset in this sample: CD45RA+ positively selected. The sequence was collected from a man aged 25 to 40 in good health.

CDR3 sequence (DNA): TGCGCCAGCAGTGAGGGACTGTTCTACGAGCAGTACTTC. The encoded protein is CASSEGLFYEQYF. The chain is built from TRBV10-2 and TRBJ2-7; TRBD2 is a possible D gene (5 bases). Trimming removed 2 bases from V and 3 bases from J, with 8 bases in between. Germline lookup yields CDR1 WSHSY and CDR2 SAAADI. CDR3 length: 13 amino acids.